Listed below are T cell receptor beta chains from one sample, sequenced in a study of shared clonotypes between healthy human individuals. The assay was immunoSEQ multiplex PCR, and TCRdb's table has in-frame clones only and misses some. Here the sample spans fewer than 350,000 clones, over 75% being singletons. The sample taken for sequencing was memory CD8+ T cells sorted from blood. The source of these receptors is a man aged 18 to 29 in good health. Each CDR3 is given with its conserved first and last residue. D genes are given only for firm matches. The size entry is marked missing in some rows and otherwise reads once, few, many or a size class.

>-|TRBV4-1|TRBJ2-1|-
TGCGCCAGCAGCCAACCTACTAGTGATGAGCAGTTCTTC
CASSQPTSDEQFF
>-|TRBV9|TRBJ2-7|-
TGTGCCAGCAGCCCCCTCCGGGACCTCCCCTACGAGCAGTACTTC
CASSPLRDLPYEQYF
>TRBD2|TRBV5-1|TRBJ2-7|-
TGCGCCAGCAGCTTGGCCGGGTTAGCGGGAATCTACGAGCAGTACTTC
CASSLAGLAGIYEQYF
>-|TRBV28|TRBJ1-6|-
TGTGCCAGCAGTGACTCCGTATACAGGGACTCACCCCTCCACTTT
CASSDSVYRDSPLHF
>TRBD2|TRBV4-1|TRBJ2-7|many
TGCGCCAGCAGCCACGGGACTAGCGGGACCTACGAGCAGTACTTC
CASSHGTSGTYEQYF
>-|TRBV11-2|TRBJ2-7|few
TGTGCCAGCAGCTCCGGGGCTTTTTCCACCTACGAGCAGTACTTC
CASSSGAFSTYEQYF
>-|TRBV5-1|TRBJ2-2|-
TGCGCCAGCAGCCCGGACTTGGTAACCTCCGGAACCGGGGAGCTGTTTTTT
CASSPDLVTSGTGELFF
>-|TRBV15|TRBJ1-2|-
TGTGCCACCAGCAGAGATCGAGGGGCCCTGGGCTACACCTTC
CATSRDRGALGYTF
>-|TRBV6-6|TRBJ1-3|-
TGTGCCAGCAGTTACAGGCGATTCTCTGGAAACACCATATATTTT
CASSYRRFSGNTIYF
>-|TRBV5-6|TRBJ2-1|-
TGTGCCAGCAGTACGGCCCTGCGCAATGAGCAGTTCTTC
CASSTALRNEQFF
>TRBD2|TRBV27|TRBJ2-3|once
TGTGCCAGCAGCCCGACTAGCGGAGCAGATACGCAGTATTTT
CASSPTSGADTQYF
>TRBD2|TRBV5-1|TRBJ2-1|-
TGCGCCAGCAGCGTCGGGACTAGAGACAATGAGCAGTTCTTC
CASSVGTRDNEQFF
>-|TRBV4-3|TRBJ2-5|-
TGCGCCAGCAGCCAAGATACAGTTGGCGAGACCCAGTACTTC
CASSQDTVGETQYF
>-|TRBV21-1|TRBJ2-2|-
TGTGCCAGCAGCAACGGCCTGGAGGCCGGGGAGCTGTTTTTT
CASSNGLEAGELFF
>TRBD2|TRBV7-9|TRBJ2-1|once
TGTGCCAGCAGTGCTGGAAGACTAGCGAGTTACAATGAGCAGTTCTTC
CASSAGRLASYNEQFF
>-|TRBV5-1|TRBJ2-1|-
TGCGCCAGCAGCTTGACCGTGACCTACAATGAGCAGTTCTTC
CASSLTVTYNEQFF
>-|TRBV25-1|TRBJ1-4|-
TGTGCCAGCAGTGGGGTAACAGGGTTGGAAAAACTGTTTTTT
CASSGVTGLEKLFF
>-|TRBV10-3|TRBJ1-5|-
TGTGCCATCAGTGAGAGGGTTATTTGGCCCCAGCATTTT
CAISERVIWPQHF
>-|TRBV15|TRBJ2-5|-
TGTGCCACCAGCAGGGCGAGCTGGTCCGATCAGACCCAGTACTTC
CATSRASWSDQTQYF
>-|TRBV27|TRBJ2-1|-
TGTGCCAGCAGTTTAGGAGAACCCTACAATGAGCAGTTCTTC
CASSLGEPYNEQFF
>TRBD2|TRBV13|TRBJ2-3|-
TGTGCCAGCAGCTTAGTAGCGGGGGGGACAGATACGCAGTATTTT
CASSLVAGGTDTQYF
>-|TRBV5-6|TRBJ2-7|-
TGTGCCAGCAGCGGACCCGGAAGGGGGGATGAGCAGTACTTC
CASSGPGRGDEQYF
>TRBD2|TRBV28|TRBJ2-2|-
TGTGCCAGCAGTTTTCCTAGCGGGAACACCGGGGAGCTGTTTTTT
CASSFPSGNTGELFF
>-|TRBV7-9|TRBJ2-1|-
TGTGCCAGCAGCTTCAATCTAGGGCCGTTCTTC
CASSFNLGPFF
>TRBD2|TRBV7-8|TRBJ2-4|-
TGTGCCAGCAGCCTCCCTGCGGGGGGGCCGGAAAACATTCAGTACTTC
CASSLPAGGPENIQYF
>-|TRBV4-1|TRBJ2-7|-
TGCGCCAGCAGCCAAGATGGCTCCGAGCAGTACTTC
CASSQDGSEQYF
>-|TRBV28|TRBJ1-6|-
TGTGCCAGCAGTTTACCCAGCTCCTATAATTCACCCCTCCACTTT
CASSLPSSYNSPLHF
>-|TRBV10-1|TRBJ2-7|once
TGCGCCAGCAGTGAGTCTTGGGCGGGCAACGAGCAGTACTTC
CASSESWAGNEQYF
>-|TRBV7-3|TRBJ2-7|-
TGTGCCAGCAGCCAAAGGGCAGGGGCCTACTACGAGCAGTACTTC
CASSQRAGAYYEQYF
>TRBD1|TRBV5-4|TRBJ1-1|-
TGTGCCAGCAGCTTGGAGGGACAGGGGAATGCTGAAGCTTTCTTT
CASSLEGQGNAEAFF
>-|TRBV5-4|TRBJ2-7|-
TGTGCCAGCAGCTTGCGGACCAGAACCTACGAGCAGTACTTC
CASSLRTRTYEQYF
>-|TRBV10-2|TRBJ2-3|-
TGCGCCAGCAGTGAAGTTTGGGCGGGCCCTCCCGCGGATACGCAGTATTTT
CASSEVWAGPPADTQYF
>TRBD1|TRBV4-1|TRBJ1-2|-
TGCGCCAGCAGCCAACCGGGACAGGGGTACTATGGCTACACCTTC
CASSQPGQGYYGYTF
>-|TRBV25-1|TRBJ2-7|-
TGTGCCAGCAGCCAAACAGACGAGCAGTACTTC
CASSQTDEQYF
>TRBD2|TRBV4-3|TRBJ2-7|-
TGCGCCAGCAGCCAAGTAATCGCGGGAGGGGCCTACGAGCAGTACTTC
CASSQVIAGGAYEQYF
>TRBD2|TRBV6-5|TRBJ2-7|-
TGTGCCAGCAGTTACGCGGGAGGGCCGGGCTACGAGCAGTACTTC
CASSYAGGPGYEQYF
>-|TRBV27|TRBJ2-7|-
TGTGCCAGCAGTCTGGACCGAACCCCCTACGAGCAGTACTTC
CASSLDRTPYEQYF
>-|TRBV7-6|TRBJ1-4|-
TGTGCCAGCAGTCCAGGGGTCCCAAATGAAAAACTGTTTTTT
CASSPGVPNEKLFF
>-|TRBV11-2|TRBJ1-6|once
TGTGCCAGCAGCTTAGTCGGCCAGGGCTCCTATAATTCACCCCTCCACTTT
CASSLVGQGSYNSPLHF
>-|TRBV4-1|TRBJ1-5|-
TGCGCCAGCAGCCAAGTAAGCGGGAGCAATCAGCCCCAGCATTTT
CASSQVSGSNQPQHF
>TRBD1|TRBV6-6|TRBJ1-2|-
TGTGCCAGCAGTTACTCATATGGAGAGACAGGGGCCTTC
CASSYSYGETGAF
>TRBD2|TRBV18|TRBJ2-1|-
TGTGCCAGCTCACCAGCGGGGGGGCTCGATGAGCAGTTCTTC
CASSPAGGLDEQFF
>TRBD1|TRBV4-1|TRBJ1-2|-
TGCGCCAGCAGCCAAGATATGACAGGGGGCGGTAACTATGGCTACACCTTC
CASSQDMTGGGNYGYTF
>-|TRBV27|TRBJ2-1|-
TGTGCCAGCAGTTTCTCCGACCATTACAATGAGCAGTTCTTC
CASSFSDHYNEQFF
>TRBD2|TRBV5-6|TRBJ2-1|-
TGTGCCAGCAGCTTGATGGCTAGCGGGGGCCTATACAATGAGCAGTTCTTC
CASSLMASGGLYNEQFF
>TRBD2|TRBV7-6|TRBJ2-2|-
TGTGCCAGCAGCCTCCTGGGACTAGAGGACACCGGGGAGCTGTTTTTT
CASSLLGLEDTGELFF
>TRBD2|TRBV18|TRBJ2-7|-
TGTGCCAGCTCTCCTAGGACTAGCGGGAATCCCCTCGAGCAGTACTTC
CASSPRTSGNPLEQYF
>TRBD1|TRBV4-3|TRBJ2-7|-
TGCGCCAGCAGCCAGGAGAGGGGACAGCATCACTACGAGCAGTACTTC
CASSQERGQHHYEQYF
>TRBD2|TRBV5-4|TRBJ2-5|-
TGTGCCAGCAGCAGCCCGGGACAGCTGGGACTAGCGGGAGAAGAGACCCAGTACTTC
CASSSPGQLGLAGEETQYF
>TRBD1|TRBV7-9|TRBJ2-6|-
TGTGCCAGCAGCCCTGTAGGGACAGGGTCCTCTGGGGCCAACGTCCTGACTTTC
CASSPVGTGSSGANVLTF
>TRBD1|TRBV29-1|TRBJ1-2|-
TGCAGCGTTGTCCCAGCAGGGGGGAGTTACACCTTC
CSVVPAGGSYTF
>TRBD1|TRBV4-3|TRBJ1-3|-
TGCGCCAGCAGCCTCAGGGACAGGGCTGGAAACACCATATATTTT
CASSLRDRAGNTIYF